The 11 T cell receptor beta chains reported below all come from one sample, sequenced in a study of untreated major depressive disorder. Profiled with immunoSEQ multiplex PCR; TCRdb holds only in-frame clones, not every one. The sample holds 20,000 to 25,000 clones, roughly 93% seen once. Sequenced material: CD4+ T cells from PBMCs. All receptors come from a young man in good health.

The V call is TRBV6-6, the J call TRBJ1-1; 8 positions match TRBD1. CDR3 length: 15 amino acids. Germline CDR1 MNHNY, CDR2 SVGAGI (reference sequence). Losses at the gene ends were 6 bases for V and 1 base for J; bases not matched to a gene: 7. CDR3 amino acids: CASRKSDRGNTEAFF. The CDR3 nucleotides read TGTGCCAGCAGGAAGAGTGACAGGGGGAACACTGAAGCTTTCTTT.

The chain couples TRBV7-8 to TRBJ1-3; the D gene is possibly TRBD1 (5 bases). Trimming cost V 0 bases and J 1 base, with 10 bases left between them. This CDR3 has 16 residues. The germline V gene has CDR1 SGHVS and CDR2 FQNEAQ. The CDR3 DNA reads as TGTGCCAGCAGCTTAGCGTGGGGGAAGTCTGGAAACACCATATATTTT. This sequence encodes CASSLAWGKSGNTIYF.

The genes are TRBV30 and TRBJ1-5; 8 bases are shared with TRBD1. The V gene end was trimmed by 5 bases and the J gene end by 4 bases; junction bases not matched to a gene: 1. The CDR3 extends over 12 amino acids. Germline V gene data show CDR1 as GTSNPN and CDR2 as SVGIG (reference sequence). The CDR3 spells CAWGTGNQPQHF. DNA for the CDR3: TGTGCCTGGGGGACAGGTAATCAGCCCCAGCATTTT.

This chain links TRBV10-3 with TRBJ1-1; 8 nucleotides agree with TRBD1. The germline V gene encodes CDR1 ENHRY and CDR2 SYGVKD. Unmatched junction bases numbered 12, after V lost 2 bases and J lost 4 bases. This CDR3 region has 17 residues. CDR3 sequence reads: CAISEQGQVPTRTEAFF. The CDR3 DNA is TGTGCCATCAGTGAGCAGGGACAGGTACCGACTCGCACTGAAGCTTTCTTT.

The J gene is TRBJ1-1, the V gene TRBV4-1, with 7 bases lining up with TRBD1. CDR1 is MGHRA and CDR2 is YSYEKL in the germline V gene. The junction had 7 bases not matched to a gene; V was cut back by 4 bases and J by 5 bases. The CDR3 runs to 14 residues. CDR3: CASSREQGWTEAFF. The CDR3 DNA is TGCGCCAGCAGCCGGGAACAGGGGTGGACTGAAGCTTTCTTT.

This clone appeared once. J is TRBJ1-5 and V is TRBV4-2; D remains unclear. With 0 bases removed from V and 7 bases from J, the gap between germline ends came to 7 bases. In germline, CDR1 is LGHNA, CDR2 YNFKEQ. The CDR3 extends over 13 amino acids. The CDR3 spells CASSQDYGQPQHF. The DNA of the CDR3 is TGTGCCAGCAGCCAAGATTATGGGCAGCCCCAGCATTTT.

The chain carries TRBV4-2 and TRBJ2-7; D is possibly TRBD2 (6 bases). The CDR3 totals 11 residues. V was clipped by 6 bases and J by 9 bases, with 12 bases between them. CDR1 LGHNA and CDR2 YNFKEQ come from the germline V gene. CDR3 DNA: TGTGCCAGCAGGGGCTGGGGGGTGCAGTACTTC. It specifies CASRGWGVQYF.

This clone has only one observation. The V call is TRBV6-1, the J call TRBJ1-1, with 7 bases lining up with TRBD1. Germline values: CDR1 MNHNS, CDR2 SASEGT. The CDR3 length is 14 residues. V lost 5 bases and J lost 0; bases outside the gene matches: 3. Written as DNA, the CDR3 is TGTGCCAGCAGTAGACAGGGACTGAACACTGAAGCTTTCTTT. Its translation: CASSRQGLNTEAFF.

The gene calls are TRBV4-3 and TRBJ1-5, with D tentatively TRBD1 (6 bases). CDR1 LGHNA and CDR2 YSLEER come from the germline V gene. V was pared by 0 bases and J by 2 bases, with 14 bases between. The CDR3 is 17 amino acids. The chain's CDR3 is CASSQEFNRVGNQPQHF. The CDR3 bases are TGCGCCAGCAGCCAAGAATTTAACAGGGTAGGCAATCAGCCCCAGCATTTT.

The chain uses TRBV5-8 and TRBJ2-7; TRBD2 might be the D (6 bases). This CDR3 spans 15 amino acids. CDR1 SGHTS and CDR2 YDEGEE come from the germline V gene. Trimming removed 0 bases from V and 4 bases from J, with 14 bases in between. CDR3 loop: CASSLGGGDQYEQYF. CDR3 nucleotide sequence: TGTGCCAGCAGCTTGGGCGGCGGGGATCAATACGAGCAGTACTTC. The entire variable domain, with the rest obtained from reference TRBV5-8 and TRBJ2-7, is as follows: EAGVTQSPTHLIKTRGQQATLRCSPISGHTSVYWYQQALGLGLQFLLWYDEGEERNRGNFPPRFSGRQFPNYSSELNVNALELEDSALYLCASSLGGGDQYEQYFGPGTRLTVT.

The J gene is TRBJ2-5, the V gene TRBV2; 8 bases align to TRBD1. This CDR3 comprises 13 residues. The V segment lost 11 bases and the J segment 5 bases; nucleotides outside the gene matches: 10. Germline lookup yields CDR1 SNHLY and CDR2 FYNNEI. CDR3 residues: CACAGGPRETQYF. Here the CDR3 DNA reads TGTGCCTGCGCAGGGGGCCCTAGGGAGACCCAGTACTTC. Based on the CDR3 plus reference TRBV2 and TRBJ2-5, the full variable domain is EPEVTQTPSHQVTQMGQEVILRCVPISNHLYFYWYRQILGQKVEFLVSFYNNEISEKSEIFDDQFSVERPDGSNFTLKIRSTKLEDSAMYFCACAGGPRETQYFGPGTRLLVL.